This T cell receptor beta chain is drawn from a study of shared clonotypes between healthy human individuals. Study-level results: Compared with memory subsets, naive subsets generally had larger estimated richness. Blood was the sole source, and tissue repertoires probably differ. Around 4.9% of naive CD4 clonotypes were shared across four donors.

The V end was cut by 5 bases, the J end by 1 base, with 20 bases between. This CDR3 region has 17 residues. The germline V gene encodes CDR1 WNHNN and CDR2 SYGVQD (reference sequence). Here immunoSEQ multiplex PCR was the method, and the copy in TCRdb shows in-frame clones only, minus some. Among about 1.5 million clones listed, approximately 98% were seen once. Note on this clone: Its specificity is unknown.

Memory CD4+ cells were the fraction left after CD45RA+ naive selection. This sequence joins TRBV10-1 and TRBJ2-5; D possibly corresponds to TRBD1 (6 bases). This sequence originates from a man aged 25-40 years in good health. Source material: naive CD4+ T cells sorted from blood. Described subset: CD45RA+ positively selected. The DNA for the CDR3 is TGCGCCAGCAGTCGCTCCAGGGGCCCTGGGGTCCAAGAGACCCAGTACTTC. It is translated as CASSRSRGPGVQETQYF.